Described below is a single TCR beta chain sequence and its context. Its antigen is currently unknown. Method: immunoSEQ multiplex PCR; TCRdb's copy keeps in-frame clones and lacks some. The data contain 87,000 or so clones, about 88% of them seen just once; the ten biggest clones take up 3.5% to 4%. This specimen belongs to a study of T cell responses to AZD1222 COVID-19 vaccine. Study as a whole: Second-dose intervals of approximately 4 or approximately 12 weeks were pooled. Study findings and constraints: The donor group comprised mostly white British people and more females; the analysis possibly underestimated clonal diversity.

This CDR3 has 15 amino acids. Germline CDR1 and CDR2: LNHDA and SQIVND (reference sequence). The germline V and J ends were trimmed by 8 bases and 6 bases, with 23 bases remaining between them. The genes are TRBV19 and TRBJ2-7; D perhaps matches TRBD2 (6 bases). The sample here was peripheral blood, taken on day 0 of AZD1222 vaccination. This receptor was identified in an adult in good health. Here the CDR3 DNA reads TGTGCCAGTGGCTTAAATGGGGACTCCCGGGGCGAGCAGTACTTC. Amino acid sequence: CASGLNGDSRGEQYF.